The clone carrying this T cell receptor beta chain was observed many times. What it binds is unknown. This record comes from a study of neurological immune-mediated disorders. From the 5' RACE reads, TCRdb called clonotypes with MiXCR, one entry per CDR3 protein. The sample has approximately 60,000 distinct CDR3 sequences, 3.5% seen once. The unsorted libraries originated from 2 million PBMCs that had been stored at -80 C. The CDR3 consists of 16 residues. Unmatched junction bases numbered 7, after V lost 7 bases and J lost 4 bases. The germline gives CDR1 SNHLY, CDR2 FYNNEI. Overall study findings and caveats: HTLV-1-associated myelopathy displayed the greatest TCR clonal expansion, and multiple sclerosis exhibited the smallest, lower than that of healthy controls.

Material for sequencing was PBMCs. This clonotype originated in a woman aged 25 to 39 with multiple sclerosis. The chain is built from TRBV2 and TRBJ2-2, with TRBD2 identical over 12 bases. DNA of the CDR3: TGTGCCAGCACCCATAGGACTAGCGGGGTCACCGGGGAGCTGTTTTTT. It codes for CASTHRTSGVTGELFF.